This T cell receptor (beta chain) stems from a study of CD8 T cells in ankylosing spondylitis. Study-wide findings and caveats: Ankylosing spondylitis blood appeared to be characterized by a TCR beta motif of under ten highly homologous variants. Reportedly, significant enrichment of disease-linked clones occurred in matched ankylosing spondylitis synovial fluid.

This clonotype was detected a few times. Its antigen remains unidentified. The CDR3 has 14 residues. CDR1 SGHRS and CDR2 YFSETQ come from the germline V gene. Between the trimmed V and J ends, which lost 0 bases and 3 bases, there was a span of 6 bases. The TCR beta libraries were generated through quantitative 5'-RACE incorporating molecular barcodes. TCRdb re-called the 5' RACE reads with MiXCR, one entry per CDR3 protein. Altogether about 400,000 distinct CDR3 sequences are present, 20% to 25% being singletons, with the ten largest covering approximately 16%. This TCR was sampled from a male donor with ankylosing spondylitis. Sequencing was done on a sample of blood, either unsorted or a sorted T cell fraction (not recorded which). The chain uses TRBV5-1 and TRBJ2-2; possibly TRBD2 for D (5 bases). CDR3 amino acids: CASSLEEDTGELFF. Here the CDR3 DNA reads TGCGCCAGCAGCTTGGAGGAGGACACCGGGGAGCTGTTTTTT.